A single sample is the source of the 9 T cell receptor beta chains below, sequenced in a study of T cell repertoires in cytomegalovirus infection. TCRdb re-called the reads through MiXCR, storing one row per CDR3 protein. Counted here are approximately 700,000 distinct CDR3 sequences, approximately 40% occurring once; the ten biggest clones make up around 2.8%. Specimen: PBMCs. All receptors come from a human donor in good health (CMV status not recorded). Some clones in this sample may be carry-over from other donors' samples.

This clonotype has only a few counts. In DNA form, the CDR3 reads TGTGCCAGCAGTTATCAGCCCCGGGGGGCCGATCAGCCCCAGCATTTT. Translation gives CASSYQPRGADQPQHF. The chain combines TRBV6-6 with TRBJ1-5; weak D call: TRBD1 (6 bases). Germline V gene lookup returns CDR1 MNHNY and CDR2 SVGAGI (reference sequence). The CDR3 is made up of 16 amino acids. V lost 3 bases and J 5 bases, leaving 17 bases between the germline ends.

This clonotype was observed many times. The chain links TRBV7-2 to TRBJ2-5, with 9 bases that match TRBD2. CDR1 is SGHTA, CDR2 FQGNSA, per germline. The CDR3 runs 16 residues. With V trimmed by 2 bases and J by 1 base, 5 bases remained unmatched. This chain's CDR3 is CASSLRSREGQETQYF. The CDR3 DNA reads TGTGCCAGCAGCTTACGCTCGCGGGAGGGCCAAGAGACCCAGTACTTC.

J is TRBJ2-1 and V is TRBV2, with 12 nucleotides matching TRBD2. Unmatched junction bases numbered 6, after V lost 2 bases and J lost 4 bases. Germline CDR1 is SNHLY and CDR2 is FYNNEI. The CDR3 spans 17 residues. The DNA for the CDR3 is TGTGCCAGCAGTGAATACCTAGCGGGAGGGATATACAATGAGCAGTTCTTC. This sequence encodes CASSEYLAGGIYNEQFF. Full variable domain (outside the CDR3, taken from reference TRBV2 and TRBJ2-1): EPEVTQTPSHQVTQMGQEVILRCVPISNHLYFYWYRQILGQKVEFLVSFYNNEISEKSEIFDDQFSVERPDGSNFTLKIRSTKLEDSAMYFCASSEYLAGGIYNEQFFGPGTRLTVL.

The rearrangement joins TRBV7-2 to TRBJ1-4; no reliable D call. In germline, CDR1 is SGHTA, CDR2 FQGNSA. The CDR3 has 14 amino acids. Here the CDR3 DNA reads TGTTCCATCAGCTTAGGGAGGACTAATGAAAAACTGTTTTTT. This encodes CSISLGRTNEKLFF.

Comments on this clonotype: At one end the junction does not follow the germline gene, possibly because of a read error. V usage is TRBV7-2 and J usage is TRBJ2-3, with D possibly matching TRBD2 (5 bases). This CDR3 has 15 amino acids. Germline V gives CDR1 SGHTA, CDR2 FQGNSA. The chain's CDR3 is CPSSLKSDWEHTQYF. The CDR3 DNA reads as TGTCCCAGCAGCTTAAAGTCGGACTGGGAACATACGCAGTATTTT.

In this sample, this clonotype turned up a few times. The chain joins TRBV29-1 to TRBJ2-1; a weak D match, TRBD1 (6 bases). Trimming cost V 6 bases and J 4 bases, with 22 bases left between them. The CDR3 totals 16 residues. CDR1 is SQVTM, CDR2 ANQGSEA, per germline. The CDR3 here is CSVLPGGRARYNEQFF. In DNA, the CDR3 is TGCAGCGTCCTCCCTGGGGGCAGGGCGCGGTACAATGAGCAGTTCTTC.

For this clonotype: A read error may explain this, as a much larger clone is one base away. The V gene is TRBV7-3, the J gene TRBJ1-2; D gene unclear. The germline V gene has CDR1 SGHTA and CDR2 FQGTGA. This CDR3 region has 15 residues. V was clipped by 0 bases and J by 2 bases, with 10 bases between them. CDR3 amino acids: CASSLTSHGNYGYTF. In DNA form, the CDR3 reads TGTGCCAGCAGCTTAACGTCCCATGGGAACTATGGCTACACCTTC.

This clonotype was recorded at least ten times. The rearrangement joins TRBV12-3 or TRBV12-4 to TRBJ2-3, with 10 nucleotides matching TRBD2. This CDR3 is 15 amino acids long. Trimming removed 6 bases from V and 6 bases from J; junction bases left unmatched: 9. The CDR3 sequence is CASSLRRAGGDTQYF. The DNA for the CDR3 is TGTGCCAGCAGCCTCCGCCGAGCGGGAGGGGATACGCAGTATTTT.

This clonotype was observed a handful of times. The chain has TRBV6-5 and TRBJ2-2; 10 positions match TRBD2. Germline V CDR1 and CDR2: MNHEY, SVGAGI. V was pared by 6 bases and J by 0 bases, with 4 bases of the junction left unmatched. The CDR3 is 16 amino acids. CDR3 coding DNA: TGTGCCAGCAGACGGCTAGCGGGGGCGAACACCGGGGAGCTGTTTTTT. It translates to CASRRLAGANTGELFF.